The 5 T cell receptor beta chains below come from one sample, sequenced in a study of early T cells in non-severe SARS-CoV-2 infection. TCRdb reanalysed the 5' RACE reads using MiXCR and keeps one entry per CDR3 protein. This repertoire shows 60,000 to 90,000 distinct CDR3 sequences, about 16% found once; its top ten account for about 3.1%. Source material: whole blood. These TCRs come from an adult who was a healthcare worker with PCR-confirmed SARS-CoV-2 infection or an uninfected control (not recorded which).

In its sample, this clonotype was seen a few times. The chain joins TRBV30 to TRBJ2-1; 12 positions match TRBD2. V was clipped by 3 bases and J by 8 bases; unmatched bases: 11. Germline lookup yields CDR1 GTSNPN and CDR2 SVGIG (reference sequence). The CDR3 is made up of 16 amino acids. CDR3 in amino acids: CAWRPGTSGLVDEQFF. CDR3 nucleotide sequence: TGTGCCTGGAGGCCCGGGACTAGCGGGTTAGTGGATGAGCAGTTCTTC.

Turning to this clonotype: Lacking the conserved final phenylalanine or tryptophan, this CDR3 likely reflects a read error. The chain joins TRBV29-1 to TRBJ2-5; the match to TRBD1 covers 8 bases. The ends lost 3 bases at V and 4 bases at J; junction bases unmatched: 7. This CDR3 has 14 residues. Germline CDR1 SQVTM, CDR2 ANQGSEA. The CDR3 spells CSVDPDRAGETQYL. In DNA form, the CDR3 reads TGCAGCGTTGACCCGGACAGGGCCGGAGAGACCCAGTACCTC.

This clonotype was detected only a few times. The chain links TRBV27 to TRBJ1-5; possible D gene TRBD1, 5 bases. The CDR3 contains 16 residues. V gave up 5 bases and J gave up 1 base, with 15 bases separating them. Germline V CDR1 and CDR2: MNHEY, SMNVEV (reference sequence). CDR3 sequence: CASSLEGRGSNQPQHF. In nucleotides, the CDR3 is TGTGCCAGCAGTCTAGAGGGGAGGGGAAGCAATCAGCCCCAGCATTTT.

This clonotype was counted only a few times. The rearrangement links TRBV27 to TRBJ2-3; 8 nucleotides agree with TRBD1. In germline, CDR1 is MNHEY, CDR2 SMNVEV (reference sequence). Trimming took 5 bases from V and 0 from J; bases not matched to a gene: 1. The CDR3 is 14 residues long. The CDR3 nucleotides read TGTGCCAGCAGTCGACAGGGGAGCACAGATACGCAGTATTTT. This codes for CASSRQGSTDTQYF.

This clonotype was detected a few times. This chain connects TRBV6-2 or TRBV6-3 to TRBJ2-5; D remains ambiguous. The CDR3 covers 11 residues. Germline V gene sequence: CDR1 MNHEY, CDR2 SVGEGT. Trimming removed 2 bases from V and 5 bases from J, with 3 bases in between. The CDR3 is CASSYTETQYF. The CDR3 region has the DNA TGTGCCAGCAGTTACACGGAGACCCAGTACTTC.